This TCR beta chain stems from a study of cytomegalovirus exposure and HLA in healthy donors. About this clone itself: No antigen is known for it.

The trim removed 7 bases at V and 4 bases at J, leaving 4 bases unmatched. The CDR3 extends over 14 amino acids. Germline CDR1 reads SGHTA; CDR2 reads FQGNSA. It was with 60 Vbeta and 13 Jbeta primers that the PCR ran. Original processing notes: Later work found 80 million or so unique TCR beta chains, with about 10 million shared. The assay was immunoSEQ multiplex PCR, and TCRdb's table has in-frame clones only and misses some. Clone size and the V and J calls come from that table; the DNA yielded D and trimming. The sample holds around 190,000 clones, over 70% seen once. Findings and caveats of the study: Confirmation in vitro established that a few CMV-associated chains were specific for CMV antigens. A later analysis appeared to link common viral pathogens to several of the most significant clusters. The listing of some 170 TCR beta chains classed them as cytomegalovirus-associated.

The sample was PBMCs. The TCR originated in a man aged 40-55 years in good health and CMV-seropositive. This chain joins TRBV7-2 and TRBJ2-2, with 9 bases that match TRBD1. In nucleotides, the CDR3 is TGTGCCAGCAAACAGGGGGCGGCCACCGGGGAGCTGTTTTTT. It encodes CASKQGAATGELFF.